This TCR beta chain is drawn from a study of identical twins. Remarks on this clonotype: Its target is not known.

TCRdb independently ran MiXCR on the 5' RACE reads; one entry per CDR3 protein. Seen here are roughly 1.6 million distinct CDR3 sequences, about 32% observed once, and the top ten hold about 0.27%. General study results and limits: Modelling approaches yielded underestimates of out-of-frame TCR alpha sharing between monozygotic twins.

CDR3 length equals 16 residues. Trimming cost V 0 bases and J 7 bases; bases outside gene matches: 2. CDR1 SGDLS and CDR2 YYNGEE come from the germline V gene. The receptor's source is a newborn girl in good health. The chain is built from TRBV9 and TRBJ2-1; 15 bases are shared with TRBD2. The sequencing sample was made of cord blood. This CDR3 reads CASSVGGLAGGNEQFF. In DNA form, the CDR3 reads TGTGCCAGCAGCGTAGGGGGACTAGCGGGGGGAAATGAGCAGTTCTTC.